These 32 T cell receptor beta chains share one sample of origin, sequenced in a study of T cells in Graves' hyperthyroidism and ophthalmopathy. Authors of the study amplified TCR beta CDR3 regions from RNA transcripts. The HTBI primer set drove a first-round RT-PCR of the TCR CDR3. TCRdb analysed the multiplex PCR reads with MiXCR anew, one entry per CDR3 protein. The top ten clones hold more than 60% of a sample with hundreds of thousands of distinct CDR3 sequences, around 25% of them seen once. The sequenced sample consisted of blood. The receptors derive from a man in his forties or fifties with Graves' hyperthyroidism.

V and J are TRBV2 and TRBJ2-7, with D perhaps matching TRBD1 or TRBD2 (6 bases each). Per the germline V gene, CDR1 is SNHLY and CDR2 is FYNNEI. This CDR3 contains 15 residues. V was pared by 4 bases and J by 2 bases, with 15 bases between. The DNA for the CDR3 is TGTGCCAGCAGTGGGACGGGGGCGTTCACCTACGAGCAGTACTTC. It translates to CASSGTGAFTYEQYF. The full variable domain, with the rest looked up from reference TRBV2 and TRBJ2-7, is EPEVTQTPSHQVTQMGQEVILRCVPISNHLYFYWYRQILGQKVEFLVSFYNNEISEKSEIFDDQFSVERPDGSNFTLKIRSTKLEDSAMYFCASSGTGAFTYEQYFGPGTRLTVT.

This clonotype was seen only once. Here the CDR3 reads CASSETRRSNTEAFF. The CDR3 region has the DNA TGTGCCAGCAGTGAGACAAGGCGGTCGAACACTGAAGCTTTCTTT. The rearrangement links TRBV6-1 to TRBJ1-1, with D unresolved. Between the trimmed V and J ends, which lost 3 bases and 1 base, there was a span of 12 bases. The germline V gene has CDR1 MNHNS and CDR2 SASEGT. The CDR3 covers 15 residues.

This clonotype occurred a few times. This chain joins TRBV9 and TRBJ2-3; TRBD2 aligns across 12 bases. This CDR3 spans 16 amino acids. Germline V gene sequence: CDR1 SGDLS, CDR2 YYNGEE. J was trimmed by 2 bases and V by 4 bases; bases with no gene match: 5. The CDR3 sequence: CASSTRLAGATDTQYF. In DNA form, the CDR3 reads TGTGCCAGCAGCACCAGACTAGCGGGAGCCACAGATACGCAGTATTTT. The variable domain in full, completed from reference TRBV9 and TRBJ2-3, reads DSGVTQTPKHLITATGQRVTLRCSPRSGDLSVYWYQQSLDQGLQFLIQYYNGEERAKGNILERFSAQQFPDLHSELNLSSLELGDSALYFCASSTRLAGATDTQYFGPGTRLTVL.

The genes are TRBV29-1 and TRBJ2-7, with 7 bases fitting TRBD1. The J segment lost 4 bases and the V segment lost 5 bases, leaving 11 bases of the junction unmatched. Germline V gene data show CDR1 as SQVTM and CDR2 as ANQGSEA. The CDR3 runs to 14 residues. The CDR3 nucleotides read TGCAGCGTTTTGACAGGGAGAAGAACTTACGAGCAGTACTTC. Translating it yields CSVLTGRRTYEQYF.

This clonotype was seen more than once but under ten times. The chain links TRBV6-1 to TRBJ2-1, with D hard to call. Germline CDR1 MNHNS, CDR2 SASEGT. CDR3 length equals 13 residues. Trimming stripped 0 bases from V and 10 bases from J, with 10 bases between. The DNA of the CDR3 is TGTGCCAGCAGTGAAGCGACCACAAGGGAGCAGTTCTTC. Translated, it gives CASSEATTREQFF.

The J gene is TRBJ1-2, the V gene TRBV6-1; TRBD1 agrees at 9 bases. Germline trimming cut 6 bases from V and 11 bases from J; bases unmatched to any gene: 10. The CDR3 runs to 13 residues. Looked up from germline, CDR1 is MNHNS and CDR2 is SASEGT. CDR3 DNA: TGTGCCAGCAGAAGACAGGGGGATCCTCATTACACCTTC. It is translated as CASRRQGDPHYTF.

This clonotype was counted a few times. The chain carries TRBV19 and TRBJ2-7, with TRBD1 matching over 7 bases. The ends lost 6 bases at V and 2 bases at J; junction bases unmatched: 7. This CDR3 has 14 amino acids. The germline V gene has CDR1 LNHDA and CDR2 SQIVND (reference sequence). DNA of the CDR3: TGTGCCAGTAGGGGGCCAGGACAGGCCTACGAGCAGTACTTC. Its translation is CASRGPGQAYEQYF.

There are many counts of this clonotype. The CDR3 DNA reads as TGTGCCAGCAGCTTAACGTACAGGTCCTACGAGCAGTACTTC. It is translated as CASSLTYRSYEQYF. The rearrangement uses TRBV11-2 and TRBJ2-7; a possible D gene is TRBD1 (5 bases). The germline V gene has CDR1 SGHAT and CDR2 FQNNGV. There are 14 residues in the CDR3. The ends were cut back, 2 bases at V and 1 base at J, with 9 bases in the middle.

There are a few counts of this clonotype. This rearrangement joins TRBV5-5 to TRBJ2-1, with 7 bases lining up with TRBD1. Germline CDR1 reads SGHKS; CDR2 reads YYEKEE (reference sequence). CDR3 length: 16 amino acids. V was pared by 3 bases and J by 5 bases, with 11 bases of the junction left unmatched. The CDR3 coding sequence is TGTGCCAGCAGCTATTCACAGGGGCACTGGGACAATGAGCAGTTCTTC. This encodes CASSYSQGHWDNEQFF.

The chain couples TRBV7-9 to TRBJ1-1; the D is unclear. The germline gives CDR1 SEHNR, CDR2 FQNEAQ (reference sequence). This CDR3 spans 15 amino acids. V was trimmed by 2 bases and J by 0 bases, leaving 10 bases between them. CDR3 amino acids: CASSLLGVMNTEAFF. CDR3 DNA sequence: TGTGCCAGCAGCTTACTCGGGGTCATGAACACTGAAGCTTTCTTT.

V gene TRBV6-1 combines with J gene TRBJ2-2; no clear D gene. The CDR3 contains 13 residues. CDR1 and CDR2 from the germline V gene are MNHNS and SASEGT. V dropped 7 bases and J dropped 4 bases, with 10 bases sitting between them. Written as DNA, the CDR3 is TGTGCCAGCACCCCCAGTCTCACCGGGGAGCTGTTTTTT. Amino acids: CASTPSLTGELFF.

This clonotype appeared many times. The rearrangement uses TRBV2 and TRBJ2-5, with TRBD1 as a possible D gene (5 bases). Trimming took 8 bases from V and 3 from J, leaving 10 bases between them. The CDR3 spans 12 residues. CDR1 is SNHLY, CDR2 FYNNEI, per germline. The CDR3 nucleotides read TGTGCCAGCTTGGCAGGGAAAGAGACCCAGTACTTC. It translates to CASLAGKETQYF. Filled out from reference TRBV2 and TRBJ2-5, the complete variable domain reads EPEVTQTPSHQVTQMGQEVILRCVPISNHLYFYWYRQILGQKVEFLVSFYNNEISEKSEIFDDQFSVERPDGSNFTLKIRSTKLEDSAMYFCASLAGKETQYFGPGTRLLVL.

To note about this clonotype: This may be a read error, as it is one base from a much larger clone. The chain has TRBV10-3 and TRBJ2-7, with D unresolved. In germline, CDR1 is ENHRY, CDR2 SYGVKD. The length of the CDR3 is 14 residues. Trimming stripped 2 bases from V and 6 bases from J, with 14 bases between. This CDR3 is CAISEPSLISEQYF. The CDR3 bases are TGTGCCATCAGTGAGCCGAGTCTTATCTCCGAGCAGTACTTC.

This clonotype was detected many times. This chain connects TRBV19 to TRBJ2-7; 8 positions match TRBD1. CDR1 is LNHDA and CDR2 is SQIVND in the germline V gene (reference sequence). V lost 9 bases to trimming and J lost 6 bases; unmatched junction nucleotides: 7. This CDR3 has 12 amino acids. The CDR3 protein is CASSRDRGEQYF. CDR3 bases: TGTGCCAGCAGCCGCGACAGGGGCGAGCAGTACTTC.

The chain joins TRBV5-6 to TRBJ2-5; D unclear. The CDR3 consists of 14 residues. Germline CDR1 is SGHDT and CDR2 is YYEEEE. V lost 0 bases and J 5 bases, leaving 11 bases between the germline ends. CDR3 sequence: CASSLVSGWETQYF. CDR3 nucleotides: TGTGCCAGCAGCTTGGTATCCGGTTGGGAGACCCAGTACTTC.

This clonotype was detected many times. V is TRBV20-1 and J is TRBJ2-1; a possible D gene is TRBD2 (6 bases). The germline CDR1 and CDR2 sequences are DFQATT and SNEGSKA (reference sequence). Trimming removed 5 bases from V and 5 bases from J, with 16 bases in between. The CDR3 consists of 14 residues. CDR3 nucleotide sequence: TGCAGTGCTGAGGTCAGGACTAAGGACAATGAGCAGTTCTTC. It specifies CSAEVRTKDNEQFF.

This chain connects TRBV30 to TRBJ2-3; 7 bases agree with TRBD1. The V gene end was trimmed by 4 bases and the J gene end by 0 bases; junction bases not matched to a gene: 1. CDR1 is GTSNPN, CDR2 SVGIG, per germline (reference sequence). The CDR3 is 13 residues long. The CDR3 reads CAWNRGSTDTQYF. CDR3 nucleotides: TGTGCCTGGAACAGGGGAAGCACAGATACGCAGTATTTT.

This clonotype has more than one count but fewer than ten. One end of the junction fails to match germline, which may point to a read error. The CDR3 DNA is TGTGCCAGCAGCTTGCCTAGCGGGAGCTCGCACGAGGAGTACTTC. It is translated as CASSLPSGSSHEEYF. The chain carries TRBV5-6 and TRBJ2-7; 10 bases are a match to TRBD2. Germline V gene lookup returns CDR1 SGHDT and CDR2 YYEEEE. CDR3 size: 15 residues.

In its sample, this clonotype was seen many times. The chain has TRBV12-3 or TRBV12-4 and TRBJ2-7; 10 bases agree with TRBD2. The CDR3 totals 18 residues. V lost 3 bases to trimming and J lost 4 bases; unmatched junction nucleotides: 15. The CDR3 loop is CASSLGRVAGGGTYEQYF. Here the CDR3 DNA reads TGTGCCAGCAGTTTGGGCAGGGTAGCGGGAGGAGGAACTTACGAGCAGTACTTC.

This clonotype has just a few counts. V gene TRBV6-1 combines with J gene TRBJ2-7; no clear D. The V gene lost 4 bases and the J gene lost 6 bases, with 7 bases spanning the gap. Germline V CDR1 and CDR2: MNHNS, SASEGT. The CDR3 has 11 residues. CDR3 region: CASSVALEQYF. DNA for the CDR3: TGTGCCAGCAGTGTAGCCCTCGAGCAGTACTTC.

A few counts support this clonotype. This rearrangement joins TRBV11-2 to TRBJ2-7; TRBD2 matches at 7 bases. Germline lookup yields CDR1 SGHAT and CDR2 FQNNGV. This CDR3 has 14 residues. Trimming cost V 3 bases and J 5 bases; bases outside gene matches: 7. The DNA of the CDR3 is TGTGCCAGCAGCTTTAGACTAGCCGCCCACGAGCAGTACTTC. Protein sequence: CASSFRLAAHEQYF.

This clonotype was observed a few times. The chain joins TRBV24-1 to TRBJ2-5; the D is unclear. This CDR3 has 15 residues. Germline CDR1 reads KGHDR; CDR2 reads SFDVKD. With 3 bases removed from V and 5 bases from J, the gap between germline ends came to 15 bases. The DNA of the CDR3 is TGTGCCACCAGTGATGCCGCTAATGAACGCGAGACCCAGTACTTC. Protein product: CATSDAANERETQYF.

This clonotype has a count of ten or more. The chain joins TRBV6-5 to TRBJ2-3, with a tentative D call TRBD2 (5 bases). The V end lost 2 bases, the J end lost 9 bases, and 12 bases lay between the germline ends. The CDR3 is 13 residues long. Looked up from germline, CDR1 is MNHEY and CDR2 is SVGAGI. CDR3 sequence reads: CASSYPGELTQYF. The CDR3 DNA reads as TGTGCCAGCAGTTACCCCGGGGAGTTGACGCAGTATTTT.

In its sample, this clonotype was seen many times. The chain is built from TRBV13 and TRBJ2-3; possibly TRBD1 for D (5 bases). Trimming stripped 2 bases from V and 3 bases from J, with 6 bases between. CDR3 length equals 13 residues. CDR1 is PRHDT, CDR2 FYEKMQ, per germline (reference sequence). The chain's CDR3 is CASSLRGTDTQYF. The CDR3 DNA reads TGTGCCAGCAGCTTAAGGGGAACAGATACGCAGTATTTT.

The chain joins TRBV29-1 to TRBJ2-5; 9 nucleotides line up with TRBD1. V lost 7 bases to trimming and J lost 5 bases; unmatched junction nucleotides: 8. The CDR3 is 13 residues long. CDR1 and CDR2 from the germline V gene are SQVTM and ANQGSEA. The CDR3 DNA follows: TGCAGCGGAACGGGACAGGGTGGTGAGACCCAGTACTTC. Translating it yields CSGTGQGGETQYF. Full variable domain (missing parts from reference TRBV29-1 and TRBJ2-5): SAVISQKPSRDICQRGTSLTIQCQVDSQVTMMFWYRQQPGQSLTLIATANQGSEATYESGFVIDKFPISRPNLTFSTLTVSNMSPEDSSIYLCSGTGQGGETQYFGPGTRLLVL.

The chain links TRBV2 to TRBJ1-2; 12 bases match TRBD1. The CDR3 runs 12 residues. Looked up from germline, CDR1 is SNHLY and CDR2 is FYNNEI. CDR3 region: CAVGTGGHGYTF. The CDR3 DNA reads as TGTGCTGTGGGGACAGGGGGCCATGGCTACACCTTC.

This clonotype has at least ten counts. J is TRBJ2-7 and V is TRBV28; TRBD1 matches 7 bases. The V and J ends lost 4 bases and 0 bases, in that order; junction bases with no gene match: 9. Per germline, CDR1 MDHEN and CDR2 SYDVKM. This CDR3 region has 16 residues. The CDR3 DNA reads TGTGCCAGCAGTTACCTCGACAGGGCTAGCTCCTACGAGCAGTACTTC. It yields the protein CASSYLDRASSYEQYF.

This clonotype was seen at least ten times. The rearrangement links TRBV7-9 to TRBJ2-7; TRBD1 is a possible D gene (6 bases). The V end lost 5 bases, the J end lost 0 bases, and 11 bases lay between the germline ends. Germline CDR1 and CDR2: SEHNR and FQNEAQ (reference sequence). The CDR3 is made up of 14 amino acids. The CDR3 DNA reads TGTGCCAGCAGCAGACGGGACAACTCCTACGAGCAGTACTTC. This gives the protein CASSRRDNSYEQYF.

CDR3 residues: CSARGGLGGTEAFF. CDR3 bases: TGCAGTGCTAGAGGCGGGCTTGGGGGCACTGAAGCTTTCTTT. V gene TRBV20-1 combines with J gene TRBJ1-1; TRBD1 is a possible D gene (5 bases). Between the trimmed V and J ends, which lost 1 base and 4 bases, there was a span of 13 bases. The germline V gene encodes CDR1 DFQATT and CDR2 SNEGSKA (reference sequence). The CDR3 extends over 14 amino acids.

This clonotype was observed a few times. V and J are TRBV14 and TRBJ2-7; 13 nucleotides agree with TRBD2. The CDR3 consists of 15 residues. Trimming at V came to 1 base and at J to 6 bases, leaving 3 bases not matched to a gene. Germline CDR1 and CDR2: SGHDN and FVKESK. CDR3 sequence reads: CASSQGLAGGTEQYF. In nucleotides, the CDR3 is TGTGCCAGCAGCCAAGGACTAGCGGGAGGAACCGAGCAGTACTTC.

There are a few counts of this clonotype. The CDR3 sequence is CASSPNLAGDTQYF. The CDR3 coding sequence is TGTGCCAGCAGCCCTAACCTAGCGGGAGATACGCAGTATTTT. The chain recombines TRBV4-2 with TRBJ2-3; the match to TRBD2 covers 8 bases. Losses at the gene ends were 4 bases for V and 5 bases for J; bases not matched to a gene: 5. In germline, CDR1 is LGHNA, CDR2 YNFKEQ. This CDR3 has 14 residues.

The genes are TRBV9 and TRBJ2-7; 9 nucleotides align to TRBD1. V lost 3 bases and J lost 3; bases outside the gene matches: 10. This CDR3 has 16 residues. CDR1 SGDLS and CDR2 YYNGEE come from the germline V gene. CDR3 coding DNA: TGTGCCAGCAGCGCCACACCCGGGACAGGGCACTACGAGCAGTACTTC. Encoded protein: CASSATPGTGHYEQYF.